This entry concerns a single T cell receptor (beta chain). What it binds is not known. Next came a second PCR, run for about 6 to 12 cycles, which used a sample-barcoded 5' primer along with a J-beta primer mix. Each cDNA was tagged by a template-switch adaptor containing 12 random nucleotides. All samples gave at least 3 million CDR3-containing paired-end reads. TCRdb independently ran MiXCR on the 5' RACE reads; one entry per CDR3 protein. The sample comprises over 1,200,000 distinct CDR3 sequences, 59% of which are singletons, and 5.5% to 8% rests with the top ten. This record belongs to a study of blood T cells in healthy people across ages. Study-wide results and limits: A strong correlation between TCR beta diversity and naive T cell percentage was seen.

The specimen was blood. The TCR sequence derives from a man aged 18 to 30 in good health.

The CDR3 sequence is CATSTRGSNQPQHF. The DNA of the CDR3 is TGTGCCACCAGCACCAGGGGATCCAATCAGCCCCAGCATTTT. This rearrangement joins TRBV15 to TRBJ1-5; maybe TRBD1 (6 bases). Germline V lookup: CDR1 LNHNV, CDR2 YYDKDF (reference sequence). The CDR3 spans 14 residues. With 4 bases removed from V and 3 bases from J, the gap between germline ends came to 10 bases.